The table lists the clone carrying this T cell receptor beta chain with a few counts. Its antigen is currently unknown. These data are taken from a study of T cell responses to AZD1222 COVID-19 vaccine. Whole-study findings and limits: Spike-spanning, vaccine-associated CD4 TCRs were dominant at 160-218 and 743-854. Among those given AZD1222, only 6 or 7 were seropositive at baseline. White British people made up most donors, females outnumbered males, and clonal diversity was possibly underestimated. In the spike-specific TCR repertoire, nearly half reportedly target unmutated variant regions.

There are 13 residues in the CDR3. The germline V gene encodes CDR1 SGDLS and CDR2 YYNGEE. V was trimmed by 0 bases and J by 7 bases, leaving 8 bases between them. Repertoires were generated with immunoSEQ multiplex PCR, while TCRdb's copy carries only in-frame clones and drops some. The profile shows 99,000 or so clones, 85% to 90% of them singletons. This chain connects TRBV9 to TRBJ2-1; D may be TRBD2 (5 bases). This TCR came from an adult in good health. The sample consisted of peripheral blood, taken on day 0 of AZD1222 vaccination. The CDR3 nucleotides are TGTGCCAGCAGCGTAGCGCCGGGGAATGAGCAGTTCTTC. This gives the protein CASSVAPGNEQFF.